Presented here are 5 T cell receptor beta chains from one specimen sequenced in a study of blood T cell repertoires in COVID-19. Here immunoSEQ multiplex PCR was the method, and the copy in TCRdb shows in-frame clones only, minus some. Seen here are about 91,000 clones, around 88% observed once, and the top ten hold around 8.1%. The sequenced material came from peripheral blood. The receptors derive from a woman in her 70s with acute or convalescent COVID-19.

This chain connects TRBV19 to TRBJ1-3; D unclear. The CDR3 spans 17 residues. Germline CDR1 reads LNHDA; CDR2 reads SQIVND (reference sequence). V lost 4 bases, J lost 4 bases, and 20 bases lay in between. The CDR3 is CASSTRREPSWGNTIYF. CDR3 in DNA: TGTGCCAGTAGTACCCGCCGGGAGCCATCTTGGGGAAACACCATATATTTT.

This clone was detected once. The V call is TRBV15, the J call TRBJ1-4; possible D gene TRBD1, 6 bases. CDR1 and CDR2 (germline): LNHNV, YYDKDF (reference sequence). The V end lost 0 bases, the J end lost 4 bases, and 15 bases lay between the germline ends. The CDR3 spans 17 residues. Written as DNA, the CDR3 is TGTGCCACCAGCAGAGATGTTGGGAAAGGGGGTAATGAAAAACTGTTTTTT. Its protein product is CATSRDVGKGGNEKLFF.

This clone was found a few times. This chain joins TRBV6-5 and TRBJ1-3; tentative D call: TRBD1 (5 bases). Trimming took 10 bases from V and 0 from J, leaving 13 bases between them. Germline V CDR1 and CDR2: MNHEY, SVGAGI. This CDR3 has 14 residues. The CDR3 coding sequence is TGTGCCACCCAGACAGAAAGCTCTGGAAACACCATATATTTT. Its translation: CATQTESSGNTIYF.

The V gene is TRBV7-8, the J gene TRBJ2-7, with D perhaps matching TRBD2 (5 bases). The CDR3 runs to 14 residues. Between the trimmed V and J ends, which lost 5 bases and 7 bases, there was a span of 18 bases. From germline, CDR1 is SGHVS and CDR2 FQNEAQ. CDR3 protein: CASSAGSPTGEQYF. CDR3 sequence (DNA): TGTGCCAGCAGCGCCGGGTCCCCGACGGGGGAGCAGTACTTC.

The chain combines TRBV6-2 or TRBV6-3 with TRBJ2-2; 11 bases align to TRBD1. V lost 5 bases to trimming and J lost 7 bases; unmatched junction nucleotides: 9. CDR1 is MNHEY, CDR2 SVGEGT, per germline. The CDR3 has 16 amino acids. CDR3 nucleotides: TGTGCCAGCAGTCCCTGGACAGGGGGCGGGAACGGGGAGCTGTTTTTT. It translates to CASSPWTGGGNGELFF.